This T cell receptor beta chain came from a study of T cell responses to AZD1222 COVID-19 vaccine. The study's findings and limits: Vaccination with two AZD1222 doses was followed by a rise in Spike-specific TCR breadth and depth. Repertoires were obtained solely post-peak T cell response. White British ancestry dominated among donors, who included more females, and clonal diversity was possibly underestimated.

CDR3 length: 15 residues. J was trimmed by 5 bases and V by 5 bases; bases with no gene match: 11. Germline V gives CDR1 SNHLY, CDR2 FYNNEI. This table comes from immunoSEQ multiplex PCR, and its TCRdb copy is limited to in-frame clones, with some not included. The data show about 67,000 clones, roughly 85% seen once. This clone has only one observation. Its antigen is undetermined. Researchers grouped second doses given at about 4 or about 12 weeks into one pool. The V gene is TRBV2, the J gene TRBJ1-1, with TRBD1 matching 7 bases. The receptor's source is an adult who received the AZD1222 COVID-19 vaccine. Specimen: peripheral blood, collected 28 days after the second AZD1222 dose. The CDR3 sequence: CASSQEGAPRTEAFF. The DNA for the CDR3 is TGTGCCAGCAGTCAGGAGGGGGCCCCTCGGACTGAAGCTTTCTTT.